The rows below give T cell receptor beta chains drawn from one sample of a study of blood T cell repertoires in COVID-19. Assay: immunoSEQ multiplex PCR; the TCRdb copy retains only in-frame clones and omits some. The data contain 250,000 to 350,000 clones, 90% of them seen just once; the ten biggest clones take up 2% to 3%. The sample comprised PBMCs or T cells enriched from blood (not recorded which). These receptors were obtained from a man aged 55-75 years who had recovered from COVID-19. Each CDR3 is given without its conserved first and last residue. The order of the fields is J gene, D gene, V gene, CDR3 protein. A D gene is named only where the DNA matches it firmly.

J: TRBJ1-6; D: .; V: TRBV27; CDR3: ASSLTGFHNSPLH
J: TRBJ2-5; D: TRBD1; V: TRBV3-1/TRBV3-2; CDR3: ASSQAPGTGGVGRETQY
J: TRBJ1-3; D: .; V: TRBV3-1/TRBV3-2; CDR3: ASSQVGQQGHSSGNTIY
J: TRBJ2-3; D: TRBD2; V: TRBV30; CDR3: ACARGDTDTQY
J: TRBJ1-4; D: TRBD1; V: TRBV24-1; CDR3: ATSDSSGGKEKLF
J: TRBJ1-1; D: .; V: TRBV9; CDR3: ASSGGTMNTEAF
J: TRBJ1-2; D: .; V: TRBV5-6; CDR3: ASSLVPVRGYT
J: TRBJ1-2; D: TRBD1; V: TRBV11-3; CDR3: ASSPGQGRYGYT
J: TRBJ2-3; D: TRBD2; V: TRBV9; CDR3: ASSAGGRTDTQY
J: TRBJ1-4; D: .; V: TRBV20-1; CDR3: SASGAPLGSNEKLF
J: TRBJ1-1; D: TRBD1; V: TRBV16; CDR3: ASSQSSTGWNTEAF
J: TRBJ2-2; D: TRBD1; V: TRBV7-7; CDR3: ASSLEGQGPGNTGELF
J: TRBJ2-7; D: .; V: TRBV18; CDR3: ASSPKSQGNYEQY
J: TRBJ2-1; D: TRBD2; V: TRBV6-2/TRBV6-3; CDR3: ASSYNPFLAAYNEQF
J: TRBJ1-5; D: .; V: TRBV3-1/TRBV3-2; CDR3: ASSPGSGEQPQH
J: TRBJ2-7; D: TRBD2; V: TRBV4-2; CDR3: ASSIPGRGGDEQY
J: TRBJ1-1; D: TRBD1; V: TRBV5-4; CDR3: ASSAPRTGRLN
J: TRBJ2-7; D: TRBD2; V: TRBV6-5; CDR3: ASSLAGGHEQY
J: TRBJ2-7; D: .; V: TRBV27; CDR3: ASSLGVTYEQY
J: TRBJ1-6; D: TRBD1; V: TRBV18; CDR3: ASSPGTGKNSPLH
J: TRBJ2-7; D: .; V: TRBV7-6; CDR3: ASSLYLDEQY
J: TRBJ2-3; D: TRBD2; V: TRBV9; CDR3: ASSVASGEPDTQY
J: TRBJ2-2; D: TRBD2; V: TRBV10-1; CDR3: ASSPRREDGELF
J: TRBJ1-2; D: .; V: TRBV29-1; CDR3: SVVDDRKGGYT
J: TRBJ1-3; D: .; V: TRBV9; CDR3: ASSPQTHISGNTIY
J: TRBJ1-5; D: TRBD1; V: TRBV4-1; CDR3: ASSDSDRANQPQH
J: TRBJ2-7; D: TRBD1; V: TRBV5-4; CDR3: ASSDRGAPYEQY
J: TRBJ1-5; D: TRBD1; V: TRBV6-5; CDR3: ASSYSISGGDQPQH
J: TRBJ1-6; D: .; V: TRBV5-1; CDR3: ASSLGHNSYNSPLH
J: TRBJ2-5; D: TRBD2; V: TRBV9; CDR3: ASSGGLAGGETQY
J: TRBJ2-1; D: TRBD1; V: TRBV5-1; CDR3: ASSLTGGGNEQF
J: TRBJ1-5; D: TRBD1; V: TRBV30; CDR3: AWTVPGTGGNQPQH
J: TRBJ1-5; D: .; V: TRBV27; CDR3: ASRGGRNQPQH
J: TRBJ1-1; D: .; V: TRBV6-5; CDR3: ASSPTGYTEAF
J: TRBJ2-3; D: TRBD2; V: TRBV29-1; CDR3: SVDLTSVGVGRTDTQY
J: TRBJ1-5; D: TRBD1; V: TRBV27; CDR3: ASGTGLVAGNQPQH
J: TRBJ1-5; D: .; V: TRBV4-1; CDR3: ASSQDSRGWNQPQH
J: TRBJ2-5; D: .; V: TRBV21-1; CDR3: ASSPTGDRRWETQY
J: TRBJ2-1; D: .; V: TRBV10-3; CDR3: AISRGYNEQF
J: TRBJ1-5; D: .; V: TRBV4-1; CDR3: ASSQLQGDNQPQH
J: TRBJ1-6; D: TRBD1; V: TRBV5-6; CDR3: ASSLVQGASYNSPLH
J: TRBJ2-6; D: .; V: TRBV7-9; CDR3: ASSSNQGFAGANVLT
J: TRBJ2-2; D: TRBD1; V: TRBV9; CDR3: ASSTRQGTGELF
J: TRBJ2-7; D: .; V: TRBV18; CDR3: ASSPPSSSVQY
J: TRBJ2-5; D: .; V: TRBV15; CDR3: ATSRDRQNQETQY
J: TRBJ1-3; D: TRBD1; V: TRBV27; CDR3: ASSPTGGWLGNTIY
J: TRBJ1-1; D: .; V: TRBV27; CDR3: ASSYEGRGTEAF
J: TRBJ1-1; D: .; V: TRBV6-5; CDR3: ASRSGFTEAF
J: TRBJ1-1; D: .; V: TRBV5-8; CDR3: ASSFSDRNTEAF
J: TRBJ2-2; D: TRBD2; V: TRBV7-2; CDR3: ASSLGLAGLTGELF
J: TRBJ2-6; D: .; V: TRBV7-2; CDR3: ASSQGPPLSSGANVLT